The clone carrying this T cell receptor (beta chain) was detected only a few times. Its target is not known. The data stem from a study of tumor and adjacent non-tumor tissue in lung cancer. Study overall: Histology: 12 adenocarcinoma, 2 squamous cell carcinoma, 1 small cell lung cancer.

This CDR3 is built from 16 residues. TCRbeta libraries were built with three rounds of nested PCR, modified from ARM-PCR. One entry per CDR3 protein results from TCRdb running MiXCR on the multiplex PCR reads. The repertoire holds 200,000 to 250,000 distinct CDR3 sequences, with around 70% as singletons. Study findings and constraints: Compared with tumor, normal lung showed significantly lower TCR diversity. Normal lung showed higher cumulative top 100 clone frequency than tumor.

This sample's RNA came from whole unsorted tissue. Donors were chemotherapy-naive, newly diagnosed lung cancer surgical patients in China, August–late 2014. This chain connects TRBV21-1 to TRBJ1-1; whether TRBD1, the table's D call, matches the DNA was not checked. TRBV21-1 constitutes a pseudogene. Sequencing used lung tumor tissue. This receptor was identified in a man aged 55 to 70 with non-small cell lung cancer. CDR3 sequence reads: CASSERGRGRDTEAFF. CDR3 bases: TGTGCCAGCAGCGAGAGGGGCAGGGGAAGGGACACTGAAGCTTTCTTT.